The entry below gives a single T cell receptor beta chain sequence along with its context. In the source study's methods: Amplification from reference gene primers served as the basis for estimated nucleated cell counts. Assay used: immunoSEQ multiplex PCR; TCRdb lists only in-frame clones, some missing. That table furnishes V, J and clone size, whereas the DNA furnished D and trimming. Of 200,000 to 250,000 clones listed, roughly 85% are singletons. This sample stems from a study of blood T cell repertoires in COVID-19. Looking at the study overall: COVID-19 samples from acute and convalescent phases originated in the United States, Italy and Spain.

Those enrolled in Seattle joined during active infection and were followed longitudinally afterward. The origin of this receptor is a woman aged 70-85 years with COVID-19, enrolled during active disease. The sequenced sample was peripheral blood.

CDR3 region: CASGTRDRVNQPQHF. The CDR3, as DNA: TGTGCCAGCGGGACCCGGGACAGGGTCAATCAGCCCCAGCATTTT. This sequence joins TRBV27 and TRBJ1-5; the match to TRBD1 covers 9 bases. The CDR3 sequence is 15 residues long. CDR1 is MNHEY, CDR2 SMNVEV, per germline (reference sequence). V trimming: 8 bases; J trimming: 3 bases; junction bases outside the gene matches: 8.